A single sample gave rise to the 32 T cell receptor beta chains below, sequenced in a study of shared clonotypes between healthy human individuals. Here immunoSEQ multiplex PCR was the method, and the copy in TCRdb shows in-frame clones only, minus some. In the table there are 2 million to 2.5 million clones, 92% of which are singletons. Specimen: naive CD4+ T cells from PBMCs. The subset: CD45RA+ positively selected. The origin of the receptors is a man aged 18 to 29 in good health. Some clones in this sample may be carry-over from other donors' samples.

CDR3 residues: CASSYEAPRDEKLFF. CDR3 in DNA: TGTGCCAGCAGTTACGAGGCCCCGAGGGATGAAAAACTGTTTTTT. The chain uses TRBV6-6 and TRBJ1-4; D is unclear. The CDR3 has 15 amino acids. V lost 2 bases and J 6 bases, leaving 13 bases between the germline ends. Germline V gene data show CDR1 as MNHNY and CDR2 as SVGAGI (reference sequence).

A note on this clone: Other DNA sequences in the same sample also yield this CDR3. This chain links TRBV9 with TRBJ2-1; 10 bases agree with TRBD2. Germline values: CDR1 SGDLS, CDR2 YYNGEE. The CDR3 runs 14 residues. The junction had 3 bases not matched to a gene; V was cut back by 2 bases and J by 7 bases. The CDR3 coding sequence is TGTGCCAGCAGCGTTTTAGCGGGAGGAAATGAGCAGTTCTTC. Translated, it gives CASSVLAGGNEQFF.

This chain links TRBV28 with TRBJ1-4; TRBD1 aligns across 8 bases. In germline, CDR1 is MDHEN, CDR2 SYDVKM. V gave up 5 bases and J gave up 5 bases; unmatched junction bases: 16. The CDR3 contains 18 residues. The CDR3: CASSRERTGKMRNEKLFF. In nucleotides, the CDR3 is TGTGCCAGCAGTCGGGAGAGGACAGGGAAGATGCGGAATGAAAAACTGTTTTTT.

The chain couples TRBV11-1 to TRBJ1-1, with D maybe TRBD1 (5 bases). Trimming removed 5 bases at V and 1 base at J, with 14 bases between. Germline V lookup: CDR1 SGHAT, CDR2 FQDESV (reference sequence). The CDR3 runs 15 residues. CDR3 amino acids: CASSRPDGGNTEAFF. CDR3 DNA sequence: TGTGCCAGCAGCAGACCAGACGGGGGGAACACTGAAGCTTTCTTT.

The chain employs TRBV6-5 and TRBJ1-4; TRBD1 matches 7 bases. V shed 6 bases and J 5 bases; nucleotides not matched to a gene: 6. The germline V gene encodes CDR1 MNHEY and CDR2 SVGAGI. The CDR3 is 14 residues long. The CDR3 sequence: CASRRQGWNEKLFF. The CDR3 region has the DNA TGTGCCAGCAGACGACAGGGCTGGAATGAAAAACTGTTTTTT.

The chain combines TRBV28 with TRBJ2-3; the D gene could be TRBD1 or TRBD2 (5 bases each). The V end lost 4 bases, the J end lost 5 bases, and 13 bases lay between the germline ends. The CDR3 spans 14 residues. Germline CDR1 reads MDHEN; CDR2 reads SYDVKM. The CDR3 coding sequence is TGTGCCAGCAGTTCCGGGACCCAGGGAGATACGCAGTATTTT. It yields the protein CASSSGTQGDTQYF.

The genes are TRBV5-4 and TRBJ2-4; D not certain. The germline gives CDR1 SGHNT, CDR2 YYREEE (reference sequence). Trimming removed 2 bases from V and 8 bases from J, with 11 bases in between. The length of the CDR3 is 13 residues. CDR3: CASSLDPGDIQYF. CDR3 DNA: TGTGCCAGCAGCTTAGACCCCGGAGACATTCAGTACTTC.

A word on this clone: This same CDR3 is encoded by further DNA sequences in the sample. The V call is TRBV6-5, the J call TRBJ2-7; TRBD2 is a possible D gene (5 bases). Trimming took 0 bases from V and 3 from J, leaving 9 bases between them. The CDR3 extends over 14 amino acids. Germline V gene data show CDR1 as MNHEY and CDR2 as SVGAGI. CDR3 nucleotides: TGTGCCAGCAGTTACTCCAATCGGGACTACGAGCAGTACTTC. Amino acids: CASSYSNRDYEQYF.

With respect to this clone: The sample carries other DNA sequences with the same CDR3. CDR3 DNA sequence: TGTGCCAGCTCACCACCGGGACTAAGTAATGAAAAACTGTTTTTT. It specifies CASSPPGLSNEKLFF. The rearrangement joins TRBV18 to TRBJ1-4; the D gene is possibly TRBD1 (5 bases). V was pared by 0 bases and J by 4 bases, with 9 bases between. CDR1 is KGHSH, CDR2 LQKENI, per germline. The CDR3 runs 15 residues.

This chain uses TRBV30 with TRBJ1-4; D gene unclear. Germline V gives CDR1 GTSNPN, CDR2 SVGIG (reference sequence). The CDR3 extends over 13 amino acids. The ends were cut back, 7 bases at V and 5 bases at J, with 14 bases in the middle. The CDR3 sequence: CAYDLSGNEKLFF. CDR3 nucleotides: TGTGCCTACGACCTGTCCGGAAATGAAAAACTGTTTTTT.

For this clone: Distinct nucleotide sequences in the sample also encode this CDR3. The chain links TRBV18 to TRBJ2-5; TRBD1 matches 11 bases. The V gene's germline CDR1 is KGHSH and CDR2 LQKENI. V gave up 3 bases and J gave up 9 bases; unmatched junction bases: 3. The CDR3 has 13 residues. CDR3 residues: CASSPGTGGSQYF. The CDR3 DNA reads as TGTGCCAGCTCACCCGGGACAGGGGGGTCCCAGTACTTC.

This chain connects TRBV28 to TRBJ2-7; 10 bases line up with TRBD2. Germline V gene sequence: CDR1 MDHEN, CDR2 SYDVKM. With 3 bases clipped from V and 6 bases from J, the junction kept 14 bases outside the gene matches. The CDR3 covers 17 residues. The CDR3 coding sequence is TGTGCCAGCAGTTTGCCCATACTAGCGGGATCCGCCCGCGAGCAGTACTTC. It yields the protein CASSLPILAGSAREQYF.

This chain links TRBV27 with TRBJ1-5, with D possibly being TRBD1 (6 bases). V was pared by 3 bases and J by 1 base, with 19 bases between. Per germline, CDR1 MNHEY and CDR2 SMNVEV (reference sequence). The CDR3 length is 18 residues. The CDR3 bases are TGTGCCAGCAGTTTGCTAGGGATTAAACAGGGAAGCAATCAGCCCCAGCATTTT. This codes for CASSLLGIKQGSNQPQHF.

Turning to this clone: Other DNA sequences in this sample translate to the same CDR3. This rearrangement joins TRBV5-1 to TRBJ2-7; the D is unclear. V was shortened by 0 bases and J by 2 bases, with 9 bases between the two germline ends. The CDR3 is 14 residues long. Germline CDR1 and CDR2: SGHRS and YFSETQ. The CDR3 spells CASSLAGRPYEQYF. DNA of the CDR3: TGCGCCAGCAGCTTGGCCGGCAGACCCTACGAGCAGTACTTC.

The chain combines TRBV5-1 with TRBJ1-1; 8 nucleotides line up with TRBD1. The trim removed 3 bases at V and 5 bases at J, leaving 9 bases unmatched. CDR1 is SGHRS and CDR2 is YFSETQ in the germline V gene. CDR3 length: 15 amino acids. The CDR3 loop is CASSYVGQGGTEAFF. DNA for the CDR3: TGCGCCAGCAGCTACGTTGGACAGGGAGGGACTGAAGCTTTCTTT.

This clone was recorded only once. The gene calls are TRBV9 and TRBJ2-7, with 8 bases identical to TRBD2. Per the germline V gene, CDR1 is SGDLS and CDR2 is YYNGEE. V lost 0 bases and J lost 3; bases outside the gene matches: 5. The CDR3 is 15 residues long. CDR3 coding DNA: TGTGCCAGCAGCGTAGACGGGACTAGTCGCTACGAGCAGTACTTC. It codes for CASSVDGTSRYEQYF. Full variable domain (outside the CDR3, taken from reference TRBV9 and TRBJ2-7): DSGVTQTPKHLITATGQRVTLRCSPRSGDLSVYWYQQSLDQGLQFLIQYYNGEERAKGNILERFSAQQFPDLHSELNLSSLELGDSALYFCASSVDGTSRYEQYFGPGTRLTVT.

The CDR3 sequence is CASSRDTDTQYF. The CDR3 DNA is TGTGCCAGCAGTCGGGACACAGATACGCAGTATTTT. J is TRBJ2-3 and V is TRBV6-5; tentative D call: TRBD2 (5 bases). This CDR3 has 12 amino acids. Germline CDR1 reads MNHEY; CDR2 reads SVGAGI. V was clipped by 5 bases and J by 2 bases, with 5 bases between them.

This chain joins TRBV6-1 and TRBJ2-3, with a possible D match to TRBD2 (7 bases). CDR1 and CDR2 (germline): MNHNS, SASEGT. V gave up 6 bases and J gave up 2 bases, with 12 bases separating them. The CDR3 loop spans 14 amino acids. The CDR3 sequence is CASRRGGHTDTQYF. The CDR3 DNA reads as TGTGCCAGCAGAAGGGGGGGACACACAGATACGCAGTATTTT.

The chain carries TRBV9 and TRBJ2-3; TRBD1 matches at 10 bases. Trimming removed 0 bases from V and 7 bases from J; junction bases left unmatched: 5. This CDR3 has 15 amino acids. Germline-derived CDR1 and CDR2 are SGDLS and YYNGEE. CDR3 coding DNA: TGTGCCAGCAGCGTAGCAGGGACAGGGGAGTATACGCAGTATTTT. Amino acid sequence: CASSVAGTGEYTQYF.

This chain joins TRBV7-3 and TRBJ2-5, with D tentatively TRBD1 (6 bases). With 3 bases removed from V and 5 bases from J, the gap between germline ends came to 10 bases. Germline V gene data show CDR1 as SGHTA and CDR2 as FQGTGA. The CDR3 spans 13 residues. The CDR3 DNA is TGTGCCAGCAGCTTTTCAGGGGTGGAGACCCAGTACTTC. Translation: CASSFSGVETQYF.

The chain carries TRBV5-1 and TRBJ2-7, with 13 bases matching TRBD2. Trimming at V came to 7 bases and at J to 3 bases, leaving 10 bases not matched to a gene. The CDR3 runs to 16 residues. The germline V gene encodes CDR1 SGHRS and CDR2 YFSETQ. The CDR3 spells CASSPTGLAGDYEQYF. The CDR3 nucleotides are TGCGCCAGCTCCCCAACAGGACTAGCGGGGGACTACGAGCAGTACTTC.

The chain couples TRBV11-2 to TRBJ2-1; possibly TRBD2 for D (5 bases). The V end was cut by 5 bases, the J end by 1 base, with 12 bases between. The CDR3 has 15 residues. CDR1 SGHAT and CDR2 FQNNGV come from the germline V gene. CDR3 nucleotides: TGTGCCAGCAGCCCCCGACCGGGGTCCTACAATGAGCAGTTCTTC. Its protein product is CASSPRPGSYNEQFF. The complete variable domain, with remaining parts taken from reference TRBV11-2 and TRBJ2-1, reads EAGVAQSPRYKIIEKRQSVAFWCNPISGHATLYWYQQILGQGPKLLIQFQNNGVVDDSQLPKDRFSAERLKGVDSTLKIQPAKLEDSAVYLCASSPRPGSYNEQFFGPGTRLTVL.

V and J are TRBV9 and TRBJ2-1, with 7 bases lining up with TRBD1. Germline V CDR1 and CDR2: SGDLS, YYNGEE. This CDR3 is 16 amino acids long. J gave up 5 bases and V 6 bases, and 14 bases lay outside the gene matches. This chain's CDR3 is CASTRGGPPLNNEQFF. In DNA form, the CDR3 reads TGTGCCAGCACCCGAGGGGGCCCTCCTCTTAACAATGAGCAGTTCTTC.

Of note for this clone: Other DNA sequences in this specimen translate into the identical CDR3. This chain joins TRBV9 and TRBJ2-7; either TRBD1 or TRBD2 may fit D (5 bases each). V dropped 3 bases and J dropped 0 bases, with 10 bases sitting between them. There are 14 residues in the CDR3. The germline V gene has CDR1 SGDLS and CDR2 YYNGEE. In nucleotides, the CDR3 is TGTGCCAGCAGCGCCCGGGACGGCTCCTACGAGCAGTACTTC. Its translation is CASSARDGSYEQYF.

The chain is built from TRBV4-3 and TRBJ1-3, with D hard to call. The V gene lost 1 base and the J gene lost 7 bases, with 8 bases spanning the gap. CDR3 length equals 13 residues. Per germline, CDR1 LGHNA and CDR2 YSLEER. As DNA, the CDR3 is TGCGCCAGCAGCCAAGGGGCCATGAACACCATATATTTT. Its translation: CASSQGAMNTIYF.

The genes are TRBV28 and TRBJ1-4; D is uncertain. Germline V gives CDR1 MDHEN, CDR2 SYDVKM. Trimming pared 5 bases from V and 0 bases from J, leaving 16 bases between. The CDR3 spans 17 residues. The CDR3 sequence is CASSPDLRVATNEKLFF. DNA of the CDR3: TGTGCCAGCAGTCCGGACCTGAGAGTTGCAACTAATGAAAAACTGTTTTTT.

CDR3 bases: TGTGCCAGCAGCCAATCTCGAAAAAGTCGGGTGCCCGGTCAGCCCCAGCATTTT. Encoded protein: CASSQSRKSRVPGQPQHF. The chain links TRBV14 to TRBJ1-5; D gene ambiguous. The CDR3 is made up of 18 amino acids. Germline loops: CDR1 SGHDN, CDR2 FVKESK. The V end lost 2 bases, the J end lost 6 bases, and 23 bases lay between the germline ends.

This chain connects TRBV27 to TRBJ2-1; D may be TRBD1 (6 bases). Germline assignment: CDR1 MNHEY and CDR2 SMNVEV (reference sequence). Trimming stripped 6 bases from V and 8 bases from J, with 20 bases between. This CDR3 comprises 15 residues. The chain's CDR3 is CASSFDRIRDHEQFF. The CDR3 DNA reads as TGTGCCAGCAGCTTTGACAGGATACGGGACCATGAGCAGTTCTTC.

The J gene is TRBJ2-7, the V gene TRBV28; no reliable D call. V dropped 8 bases and J dropped 6 bases, with 14 bases sitting between them. Germline V gene data show CDR1 as MDHEN and CDR2 as SYDVKM. The CDR3 sequence is 12 residues long. The CDR3 here is CASQFKSLEQYF. CDR3 nucleotides: TGTGCCAGCCAGTTTAAATCTCTCGAGCAGTACTTC.

The CDR3 here is CASSEMRSRTDTQYF. In DNA, the CDR3 is TGTGCCAGCAGTGAAATGCGGAGCCGCACAGATACGCAGTATTTT. This rearrangement joins TRBV2 to TRBJ2-3; D not resolved. Germline V gives CDR1 SNHLY, CDR2 FYNNEI. The CDR3 totals 15 residues. V gave up 2 bases and J gave up 1 base, with 10 bases separating them.

The chain uses TRBV5-5 and TRBJ2-7; D uncertain. Germline V gene lookup returns CDR1 SGHKS and CDR2 YYEKEE (reference sequence). Deletions cut 0 bases from V and 0 bases from J, with 10 bases between. The CDR3 totals 15 residues. The CDR3 nucleotides are TGTGCCAGCAGCTTGGTCCCGGAGAGCTCCTACGAGCAGTACTTC. Translating it yields CASSLVPESSYEQYF.

The rearrangement joins TRBV27 to TRBJ2-6, with D uncertain. Trimming took off 3 bases at V and 2 bases at J, with 14 bases between the two ends. In germline, CDR1 is MNHEY, CDR2 SMNVEV (reference sequence). The CDR3 sequence is 17 residues long. CDR3 region: CASSFMAAETGANVLTF. The CDR3 region has the DNA TGTGCCAGCAGTTTTATGGCAGCCGAGACTGGGGCCAACGTCCTGACTTTC.